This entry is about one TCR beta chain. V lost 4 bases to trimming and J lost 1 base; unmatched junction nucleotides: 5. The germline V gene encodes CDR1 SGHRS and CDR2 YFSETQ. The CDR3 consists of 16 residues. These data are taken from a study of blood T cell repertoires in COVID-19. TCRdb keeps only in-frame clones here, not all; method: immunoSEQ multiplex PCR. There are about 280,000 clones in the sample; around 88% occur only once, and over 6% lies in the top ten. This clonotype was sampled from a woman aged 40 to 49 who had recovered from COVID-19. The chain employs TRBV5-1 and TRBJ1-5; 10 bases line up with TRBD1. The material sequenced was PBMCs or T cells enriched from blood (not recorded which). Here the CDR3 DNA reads TGCGCCAGCAGCCCCGGGGACAGGGGCAGCAATCAGCCCCAGCATTTT. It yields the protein CASSPGDRGSNQPQHF.